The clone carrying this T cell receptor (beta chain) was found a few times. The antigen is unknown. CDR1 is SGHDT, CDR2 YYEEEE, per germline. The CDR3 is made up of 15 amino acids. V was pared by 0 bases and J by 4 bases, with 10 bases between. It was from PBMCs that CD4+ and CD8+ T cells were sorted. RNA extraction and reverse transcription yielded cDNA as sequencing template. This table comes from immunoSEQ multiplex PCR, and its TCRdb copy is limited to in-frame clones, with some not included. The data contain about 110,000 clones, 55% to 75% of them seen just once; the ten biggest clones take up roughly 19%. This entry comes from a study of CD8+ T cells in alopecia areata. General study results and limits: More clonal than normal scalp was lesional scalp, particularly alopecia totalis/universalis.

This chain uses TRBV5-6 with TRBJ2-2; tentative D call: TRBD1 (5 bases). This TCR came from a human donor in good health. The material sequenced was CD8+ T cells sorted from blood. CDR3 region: CASSLARRGTGELFF. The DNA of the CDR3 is TGTGCCAGCAGCTTGGCCCGTAGGGGCACCGGGGAGCTGTTTTTT.